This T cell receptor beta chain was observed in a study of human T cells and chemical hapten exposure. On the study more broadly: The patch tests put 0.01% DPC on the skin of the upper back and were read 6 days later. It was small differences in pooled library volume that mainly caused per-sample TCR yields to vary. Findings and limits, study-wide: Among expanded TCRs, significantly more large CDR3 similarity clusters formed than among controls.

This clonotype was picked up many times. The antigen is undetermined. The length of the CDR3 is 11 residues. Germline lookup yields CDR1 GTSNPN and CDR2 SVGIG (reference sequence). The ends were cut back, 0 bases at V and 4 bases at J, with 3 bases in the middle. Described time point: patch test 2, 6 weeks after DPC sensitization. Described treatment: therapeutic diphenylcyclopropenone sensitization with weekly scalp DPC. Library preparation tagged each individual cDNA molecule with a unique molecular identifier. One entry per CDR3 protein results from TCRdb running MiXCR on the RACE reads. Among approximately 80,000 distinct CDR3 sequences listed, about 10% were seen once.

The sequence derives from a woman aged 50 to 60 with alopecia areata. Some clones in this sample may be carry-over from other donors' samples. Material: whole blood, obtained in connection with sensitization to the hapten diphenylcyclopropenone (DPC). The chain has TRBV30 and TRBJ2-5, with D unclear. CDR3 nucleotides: TGTGCCTGGAGTGTACGAGAGACCCAGTACTTC. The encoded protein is CAWSVRETQYF. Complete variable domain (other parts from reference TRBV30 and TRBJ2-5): SQTIHQWPATLVQPVGSPLSLECTVEGTSNPNLYWYRQAAGRGLQLLFYSVGIGQISSEVPQNLSASRPQDRQFILSSKKLLLSDSGFYLCAWSVRETQYFGPGTRLLVL.